This T cell receptor beta chain came from a study of shared clonotypes between healthy human individuals. Naive CD8 cells were CD45RO-negative, positively selected for CCR7, excluding terminally differentiated effector memory CD45RA+ cells. Generated by immunoSEQ multiplex PCR, the TCRdb table keeps only in-frame clones and is missing some. Of about 2 million clones listed, roughly 95% are singletons. Germline assignment: CDR1 SQVTM and CDR2 ANQGSEA. This CDR3 contains 13 residues. V lost 7 bases and J lost 8; bases outside the gene matches: 9. This clone has just a few counts. The source of this sequence is a man between 18 and 29 years old in good health. The chain is built from TRBV29-1 and TRBJ1-2, with 11 bases that match TRBD1. The sequencing sample was made of naive CD8+ T cells sorted from blood. CDR3 protein: CSDEGQGVGGYTF. The CDR3 region has the DNA TGCAGCGACGAGGGACAGGGGGTTGGAGGCTACACCTTC.